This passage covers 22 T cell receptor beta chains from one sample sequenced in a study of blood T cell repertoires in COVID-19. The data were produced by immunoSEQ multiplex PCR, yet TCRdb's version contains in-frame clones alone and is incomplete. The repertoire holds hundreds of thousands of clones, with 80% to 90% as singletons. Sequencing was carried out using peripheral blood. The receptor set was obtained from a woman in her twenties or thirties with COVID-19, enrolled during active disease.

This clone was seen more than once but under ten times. CDR3 nucleotide sequence: TGTGCCAGCAGTAAGGGACAGGTGGATGGCTACACCTTC. The encoded protein is CASSKGQVDGYTF. The chain is built from TRBV6-6 and TRBJ1-2; 8 positions match TRBD1. CDR1 MNHNY and CDR2 SVGAGI come from the germline V gene (reference sequence). The CDR3 contains 13 residues. V lost 5 bases and J lost 6; bases outside the gene matches: 5.

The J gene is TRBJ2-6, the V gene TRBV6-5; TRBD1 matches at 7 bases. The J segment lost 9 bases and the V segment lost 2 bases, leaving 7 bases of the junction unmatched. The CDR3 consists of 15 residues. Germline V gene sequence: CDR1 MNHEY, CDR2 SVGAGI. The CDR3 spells CASSYGTEEDNVLTF. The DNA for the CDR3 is TGTGCCAGCAGTTACGGGACAGAGGAGGACAACGTCCTGACTTTC.

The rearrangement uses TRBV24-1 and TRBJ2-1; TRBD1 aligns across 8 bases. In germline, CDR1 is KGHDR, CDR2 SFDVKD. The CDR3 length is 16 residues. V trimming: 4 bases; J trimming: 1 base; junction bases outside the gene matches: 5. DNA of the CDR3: TGTGCCACCAGTGACCGGACAGGGCAGTCCTACAATGAGCAGTTCTTC. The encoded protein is CATSDRTGQSYNEQFF.

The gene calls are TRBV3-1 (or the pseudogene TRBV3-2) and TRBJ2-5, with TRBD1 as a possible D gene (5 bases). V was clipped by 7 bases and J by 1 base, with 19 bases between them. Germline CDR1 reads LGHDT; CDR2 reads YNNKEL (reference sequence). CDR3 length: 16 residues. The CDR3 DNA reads TGTGCCAGCACTCCCCCATTGACAGAATTCCAAGAGACCCAGTACTTC. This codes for CASTPPLTEFQETQYF.

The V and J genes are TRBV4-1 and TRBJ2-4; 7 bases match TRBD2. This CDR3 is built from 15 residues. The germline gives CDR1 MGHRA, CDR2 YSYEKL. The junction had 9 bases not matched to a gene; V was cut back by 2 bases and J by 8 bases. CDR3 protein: CASSQPSGEGYIQYF. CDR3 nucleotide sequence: TGCGCCAGCAGCCAACCAAGCGGGGAGGGTTACATTCAGTACTTC.

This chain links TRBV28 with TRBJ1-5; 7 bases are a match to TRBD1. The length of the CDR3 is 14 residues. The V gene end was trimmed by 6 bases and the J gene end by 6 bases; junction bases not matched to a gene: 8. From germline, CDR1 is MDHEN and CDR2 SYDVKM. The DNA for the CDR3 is TGTGCCAGCAGAGAGGAGGGGGCTGTTCAGCCCCAGCATTTT. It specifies CASREEGAVQPQHF.

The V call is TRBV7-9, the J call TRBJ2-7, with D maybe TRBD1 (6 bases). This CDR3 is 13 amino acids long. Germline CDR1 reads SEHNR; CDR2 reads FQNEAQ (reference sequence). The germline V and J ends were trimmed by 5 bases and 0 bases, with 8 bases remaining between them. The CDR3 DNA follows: TGTGCCAGCAGCAAGGACAGCTCCTACGAGCAGTACTTC. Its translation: CASSKDSSYEQYF.

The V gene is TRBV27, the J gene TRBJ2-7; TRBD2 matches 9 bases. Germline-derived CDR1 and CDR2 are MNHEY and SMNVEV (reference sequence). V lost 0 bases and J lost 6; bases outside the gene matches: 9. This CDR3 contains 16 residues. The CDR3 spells CASSLSPLASGAEQYF. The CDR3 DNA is TGTGCCAGCAGTTTATCCCCGTTGGCTAGCGGGGCCGAGCAGTACTTC.

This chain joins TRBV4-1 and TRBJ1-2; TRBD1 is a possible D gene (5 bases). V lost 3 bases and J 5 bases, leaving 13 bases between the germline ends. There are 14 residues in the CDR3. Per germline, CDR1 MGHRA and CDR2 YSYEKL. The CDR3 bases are TGCGCCAGCAGCCAGGAGACAGTTTTTTATGGCTACACCTTC. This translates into CASSQETVFYGYTF.

CDR3 in amino acids: CASSDPGQVSPLHF. The CDR3 DNA follows: TGTGCCAGCAGTGACCCGGGACAGGTTTCACCCCTCCACTTT. The chain has TRBV25-1 and TRBJ1-6; 8 bases are shared with TRBD1. The CDR3 runs 14 residues. The V gene's germline CDR1 is MGHDK and CDR2 SYGVNS. V lost 3 bases, J lost 9 bases, and 4 bases stayed unmatched.

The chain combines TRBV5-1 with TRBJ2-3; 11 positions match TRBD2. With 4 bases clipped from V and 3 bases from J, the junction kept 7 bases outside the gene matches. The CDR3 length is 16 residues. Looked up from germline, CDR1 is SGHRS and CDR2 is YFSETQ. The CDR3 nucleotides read TGCGCCAGCAGCCGAGATAGCGGGAGGGGGACAGATACGCAGTATTTT. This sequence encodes CASSRDSGRGTDTQYF.

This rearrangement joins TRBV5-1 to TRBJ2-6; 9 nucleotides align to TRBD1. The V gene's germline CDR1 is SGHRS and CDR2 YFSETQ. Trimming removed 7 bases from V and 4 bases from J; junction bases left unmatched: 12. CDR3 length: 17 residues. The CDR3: CASSSGTGSTGANVLTF. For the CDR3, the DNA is TGCGCCAGCTCCTCCGGGACAGGGTCTACCGGGGCCAACGTCCTGACTTTC.

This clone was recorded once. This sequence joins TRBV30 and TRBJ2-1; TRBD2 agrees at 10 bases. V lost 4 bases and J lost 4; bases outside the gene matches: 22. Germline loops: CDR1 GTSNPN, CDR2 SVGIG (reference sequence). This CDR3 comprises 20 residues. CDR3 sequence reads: CAWTRPPTSGYQIAYNEQFF. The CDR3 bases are TGTGCCTGGACCCGCCCACCGACTAGCGGGTACCAGATTGCTTACAATGAGCAGTTCTTC. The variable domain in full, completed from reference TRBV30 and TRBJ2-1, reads SQTIHQWPATLVQPVGSPLSLECTVEGTSNPNLYWYRQAAGRGLQLLFYSVGIGQISSEVPQNLSASRPQDRQFILSSKKLLLSDSGFYLCAWTRPPTSGYQIAYNEQFFGPGTRLTVL.

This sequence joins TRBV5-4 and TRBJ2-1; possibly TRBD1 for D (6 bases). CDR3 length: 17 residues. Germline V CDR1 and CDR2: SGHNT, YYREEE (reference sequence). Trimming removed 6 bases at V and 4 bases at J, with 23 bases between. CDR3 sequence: CASNPPGPDRSYNEQFF. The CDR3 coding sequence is TGTGCCAGCAACCCTCCTGGGCCAGACAGGAGTTACAATGAGCAGTTCTTC.

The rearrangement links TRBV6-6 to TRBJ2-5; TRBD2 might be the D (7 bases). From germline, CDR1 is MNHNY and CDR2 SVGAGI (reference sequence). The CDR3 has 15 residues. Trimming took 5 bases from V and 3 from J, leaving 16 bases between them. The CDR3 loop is CASSRGLGGKETQYF. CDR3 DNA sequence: TGTGCCAGCAGTCGCGGACTAGGGGGAAAAGAGACCCAGTACTTC.

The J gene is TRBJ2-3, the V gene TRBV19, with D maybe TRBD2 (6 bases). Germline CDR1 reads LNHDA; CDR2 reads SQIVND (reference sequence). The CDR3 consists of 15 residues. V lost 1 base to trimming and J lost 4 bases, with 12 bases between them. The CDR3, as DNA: TGTGCCAGTAGTATAGGGCGGGAATCCCCAGATACGCAGTATTTT. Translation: CASSIGRESPDTQYF. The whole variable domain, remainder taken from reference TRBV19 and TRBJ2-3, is DGGITQSPKYLFRKEGQNVTLSCEQNLNHDAMYWYRQDPGQGLRLIYYSQIVNDFQKGDIAEGYSVSREKKESFPLTVTSAQKNPTAFYLCASSIGRESPDTQYFGPGTRLTVL.

The CDR3 DNA follows: TGTGCCAGCAGCTTAGATTGGTTACCCATGGACAGGAAGAACACCGGGGAGCTGTTTTTT. This encodes CASSLDWLPMDRKNTGELFF. The chain uses TRBV11-3 and TRBJ2-2; 7 bases fit TRBD1. After removal of 0 bases from V and 1 base from J, the junction contained 14 bases not matched to a gene. CDR1 is SGHNT and CDR2 is YENEEA in the germline V gene. The CDR3 spans 20 residues.

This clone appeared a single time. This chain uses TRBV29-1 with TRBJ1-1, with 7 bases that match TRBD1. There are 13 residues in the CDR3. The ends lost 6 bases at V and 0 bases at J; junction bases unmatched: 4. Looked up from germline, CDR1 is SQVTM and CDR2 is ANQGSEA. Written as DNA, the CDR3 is TGCAGCGTCACAGGGGTTTTGAACACTGAAGCTTTCTTT. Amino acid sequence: CSVTGVLNTEAFF.

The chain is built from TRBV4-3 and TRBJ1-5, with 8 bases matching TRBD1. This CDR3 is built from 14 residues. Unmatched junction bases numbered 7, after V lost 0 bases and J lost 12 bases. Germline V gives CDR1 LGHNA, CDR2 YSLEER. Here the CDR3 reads CASSQDRGDRLQHF. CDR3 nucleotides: TGCGCCAGCAGCCAAGACCGGGGGGACAGGCTCCAGCATTTT.

CDR3 in amino acids: CASSPGPLNQPQHF. The CDR3 DNA is TGTGCCAGCAGCCCTGGGCCCCTCAATCAGCCCCAGCATTTT. The chain carries TRBV28 and TRBJ1-5; D gene uncertain. Trimming removed 6 bases at V and 3 bases at J, with 12 bases between. The germline gives CDR1 MDHEN, CDR2 SYDVKM. The CDR3 has 14 residues.

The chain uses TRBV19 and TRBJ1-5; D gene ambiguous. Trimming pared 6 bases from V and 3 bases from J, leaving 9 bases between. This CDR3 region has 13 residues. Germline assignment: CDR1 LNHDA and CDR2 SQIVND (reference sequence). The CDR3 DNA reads TGTGCCAGTAGCGCAGGCTTCAATCAGCCCCAGCATTTT. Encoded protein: CASSAGFNQPQHF.

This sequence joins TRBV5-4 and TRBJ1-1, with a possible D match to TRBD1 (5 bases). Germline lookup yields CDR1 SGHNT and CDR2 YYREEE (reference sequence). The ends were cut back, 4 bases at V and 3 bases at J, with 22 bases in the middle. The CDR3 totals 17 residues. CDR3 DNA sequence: TGTGCCAGCAGCCCGCCCCCGGGGCGGGGTGGGTACACTGAAGCTTTCTTT. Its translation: CASSPPPGRGGYTEAFF.